This TCR beta chain was sequenced in a study of Graves' ophthalmopathy and Graves' hyperthyroidism. Whole-study findings and limits: The blood repertoire also included most expanded thyroid clonotypes above 0.001 frequency.

Among the exclusions were patients with other autoimmune diseases, uncontrolled infections, pregnancy or lactation. Each diagnosis was determined on the basis of clinical symptoms, serum thyroxine, TRAb, thyroid ultrasound and orbital computed tomography. This clonotype was seen repeatedly, ten times or more. Its target is not known. Scientists amplified the TCR beta CDR3 regions from RNA transcripts. Scientists carried out first-round RT-PCR using HTBI primers and then a second-round multiplex PCR. TCRdb redid the calling of the multiplex PCR reads with MiXCR, one entry per CDR3 protein. The sample yields 300,000 to 350,000 distinct CDR3 sequences, roughly a sixth seen once. The sequence was obtained from an adult man with Graves' ophthalmopathy. The specimen was peripheral blood.

This CDR3 is CAWVRVEAFF. The CDR3, as DNA: TGTGCCTGGGTGAGAGTTGAAGCTTTCTTT. The rearrangement links TRBV30 to TRBJ1-1, with D unresolved. V was trimmed by 5 bases and J by 7 bases, leaving 8 bases between them. CDR3 length equals 10 residues. Per germline, CDR1 GTSNPN and CDR2 SVGIG (reference sequence).